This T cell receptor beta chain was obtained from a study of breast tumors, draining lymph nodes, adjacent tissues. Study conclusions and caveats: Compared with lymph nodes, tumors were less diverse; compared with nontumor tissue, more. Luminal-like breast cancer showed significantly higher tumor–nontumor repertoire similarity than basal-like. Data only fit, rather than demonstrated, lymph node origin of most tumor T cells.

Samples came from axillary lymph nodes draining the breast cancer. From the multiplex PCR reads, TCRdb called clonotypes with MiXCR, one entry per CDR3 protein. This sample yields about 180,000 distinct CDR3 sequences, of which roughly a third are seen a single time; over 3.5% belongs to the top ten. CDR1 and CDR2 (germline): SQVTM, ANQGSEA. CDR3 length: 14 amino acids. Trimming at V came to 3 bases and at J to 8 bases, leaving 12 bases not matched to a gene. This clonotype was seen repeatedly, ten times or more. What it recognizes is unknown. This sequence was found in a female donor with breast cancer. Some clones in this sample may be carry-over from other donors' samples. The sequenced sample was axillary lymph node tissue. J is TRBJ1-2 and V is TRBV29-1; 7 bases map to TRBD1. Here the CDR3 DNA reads TGCAGCGTTGAGCGAGGGGGCAGGAGTATCGGCTACACCTTC. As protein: CSVERGGRSIGYTF. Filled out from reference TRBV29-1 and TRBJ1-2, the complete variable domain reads SAVISQKPSRDICQRGTSLTIQCQVDSQVTMMFWYRQQPGQSLTLIATANQGSEATYESGFVIDKFPISRPNLTFSTLTVSNMSPEDSSIYLCSVERGGRSIGYTFGSGTRLTVV.